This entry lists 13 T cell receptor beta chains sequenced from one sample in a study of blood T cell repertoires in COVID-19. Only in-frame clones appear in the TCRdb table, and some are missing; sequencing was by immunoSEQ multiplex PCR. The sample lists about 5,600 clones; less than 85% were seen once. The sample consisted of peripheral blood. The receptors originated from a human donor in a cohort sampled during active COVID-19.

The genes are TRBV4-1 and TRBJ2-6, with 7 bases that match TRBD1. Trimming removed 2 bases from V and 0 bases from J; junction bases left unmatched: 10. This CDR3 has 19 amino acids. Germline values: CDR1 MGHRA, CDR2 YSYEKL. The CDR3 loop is CASSQQKRDSSSGANVLTF. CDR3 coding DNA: TGCGCCAGCAGCCAACAAAAAAGGGACAGCAGCTCTGGGGCCAACGTCCTGACTTTC.

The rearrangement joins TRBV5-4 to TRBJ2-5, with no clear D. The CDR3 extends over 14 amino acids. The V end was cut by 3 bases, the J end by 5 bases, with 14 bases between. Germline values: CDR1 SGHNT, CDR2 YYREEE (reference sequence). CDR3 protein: CASSSLAGRETQYF. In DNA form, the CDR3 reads TGTGCCAGCAGCTCCTTGGCAGGTCGGGAGACCCAGTACTTC.

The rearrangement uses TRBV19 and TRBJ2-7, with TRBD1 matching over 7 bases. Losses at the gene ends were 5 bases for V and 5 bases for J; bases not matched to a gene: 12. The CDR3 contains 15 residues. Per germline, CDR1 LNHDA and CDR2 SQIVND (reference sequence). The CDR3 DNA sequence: TGTGCCAGTAGTTTCCGACAGGGCTTCTGGGACGAGCAGTACTTC. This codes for CASSFRQGFWDEQYF.

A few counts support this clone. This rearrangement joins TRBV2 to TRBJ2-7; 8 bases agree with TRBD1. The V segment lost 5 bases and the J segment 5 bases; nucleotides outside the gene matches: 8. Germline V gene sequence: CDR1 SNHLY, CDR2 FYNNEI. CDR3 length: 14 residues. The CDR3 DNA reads TGTGCCAGCAGTATTCGGACAGGGAGGAACGAGCAGTACTTC. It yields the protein CASSIRTGRNEQYF.

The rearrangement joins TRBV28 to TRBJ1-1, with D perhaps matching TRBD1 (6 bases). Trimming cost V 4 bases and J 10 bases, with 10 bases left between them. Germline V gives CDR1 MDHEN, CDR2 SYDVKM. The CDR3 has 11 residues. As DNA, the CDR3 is TGTGCCAGCAGTTCGGACAGACCAGCTTTCTTT. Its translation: CASSSDRPAFF.

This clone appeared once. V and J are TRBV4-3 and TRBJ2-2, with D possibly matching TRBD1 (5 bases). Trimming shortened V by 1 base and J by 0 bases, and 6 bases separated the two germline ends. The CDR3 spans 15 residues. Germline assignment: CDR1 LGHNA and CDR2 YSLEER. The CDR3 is CASSQADTNTGELFF. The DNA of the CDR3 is TGCGCCAGCAGCCAAGCGGACACGAACACCGGGGAGCTGTTTTTT.

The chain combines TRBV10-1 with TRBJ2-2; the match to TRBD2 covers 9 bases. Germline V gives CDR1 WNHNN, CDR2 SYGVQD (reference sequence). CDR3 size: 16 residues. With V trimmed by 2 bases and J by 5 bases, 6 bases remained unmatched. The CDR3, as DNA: TGCGCCAGCAGTGAGAGGTTAGCGGGAGTTACCGGGGAGCTGTTTTTT. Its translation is CASSERLAGVTGELFF.

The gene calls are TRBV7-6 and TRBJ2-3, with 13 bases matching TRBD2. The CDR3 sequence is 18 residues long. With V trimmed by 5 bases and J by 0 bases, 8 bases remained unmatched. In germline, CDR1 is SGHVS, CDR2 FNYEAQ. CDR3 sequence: CASSEDGTSGISTDTQYF. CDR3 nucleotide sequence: TGTGCCAGCAGCGAAGACGGGACTAGCGGGATTAGCACAGATACGCAGTATTTT.

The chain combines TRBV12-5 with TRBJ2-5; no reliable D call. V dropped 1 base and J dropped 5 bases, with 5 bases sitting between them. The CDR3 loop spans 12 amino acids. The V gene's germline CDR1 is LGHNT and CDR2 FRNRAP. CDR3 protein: CASGLGRETQYF. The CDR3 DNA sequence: TGTGCTAGTGGTTTGGGTCGGGAGACCCAGTACTTC.

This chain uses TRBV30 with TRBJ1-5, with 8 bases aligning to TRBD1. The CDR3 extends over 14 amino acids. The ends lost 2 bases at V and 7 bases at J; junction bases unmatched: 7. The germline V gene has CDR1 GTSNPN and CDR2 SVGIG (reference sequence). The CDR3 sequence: CAWSLGQGPQPQHF. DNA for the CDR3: TGTGCCTGGAGTCTTGGACAGGGCCCACAGCCCCAGCATTTT. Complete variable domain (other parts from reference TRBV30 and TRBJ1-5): SQTIHQWPATLVQPVGSPLSLECTVEGTSNPNLYWYRQAAGRGLQLLFYSVGIGQISSEVPQNLSASRPQDRQFILSSKKLLLSDSGFYLCAWSLGQGPQPQHFGDGTRLSIL.

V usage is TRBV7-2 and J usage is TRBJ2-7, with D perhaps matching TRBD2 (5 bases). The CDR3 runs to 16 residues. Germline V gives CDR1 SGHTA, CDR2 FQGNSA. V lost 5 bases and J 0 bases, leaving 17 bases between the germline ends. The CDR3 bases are TGTGCCAGCAGCCCCTACGTACTAGGGCGCTCCTACGAGCAGTACTTC. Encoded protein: CASSPYVLGRSYEQYF.

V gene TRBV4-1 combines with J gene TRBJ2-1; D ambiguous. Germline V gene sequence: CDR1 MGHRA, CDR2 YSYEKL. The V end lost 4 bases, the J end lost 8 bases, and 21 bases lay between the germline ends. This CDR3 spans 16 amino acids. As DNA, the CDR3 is TGCGCCAGCAGCCGCACCCCCGGCCTAGGTGTGGATGAGCAGTTCTTC. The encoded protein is CASSRTPGLGVDEQFF.

The CDR3: CASSSASGVYEQYF. In nucleotides, the CDR3 is TGTGCCAGCAGTTCCGCTAGCGGGGTCTACGAGCAGTACTTC. The V call is TRBV6-5, the J call TRBJ2-7, with 9 positions matching TRBD2. The CDR3 covers 14 residues. Germline CDR1 and CDR2: MNHEY and SVGAGI. The junction had 4 bases not matched to a gene; V was cut back by 4 bases and J by 3 bases.